This record covers a single T cell receptor (beta chain). The antigen is undetermined. The study made its TCR cDNA through 5'RACE template switching. That step introduced a universal primer site along with UMIs. One entry per CDR3 protein, called by TCRdb with MiXCR from the 5' RACE reads. The sample contains hundreds of thousands of distinct CDR3 sequences, approximately 13% of which appear only once. CDR3 length: 14 amino acids. Germline V gene data show CDR1 as MDHEN and CDR2 as SYDVKM. V shed 7 bases and J shed 2 bases, with 15 bases lying between them. The sample comes from a study of T cells after yellow fever vaccination. Study-wide results and limits: Peaking faster, on day 5 versus 15, the secondary response was nonetheless weaker. Just a small share of clonotypes turned up in the CD4 compartment as well as the CD8 compartment.

Sequencing was performed on PBMCs, taken on the day of the yellow fever booster vaccination. V usage is TRBV28 and J usage is TRBJ2-7; D perhaps matches TRBD2 (6 bases). The source is a man aged 25 to 45 who received the YFV17D yellow fever vaccine. The CDR3 is CASNVEGSTYEQYF. The CDR3 region has the DNA TGTGCCAGCAACGTGGAGGGGTCCACCTACGAGCAGTACTTC.